The present T cell receptor beta chain was sequenced within a study of blood T cell repertoires in COVID-19. Study in general: Samples taken during acute and convalescent COVID-19 were collected in the United States, Italy and Spain. Nucleic acid was either cDNA or gDNA, and it came from T cells, B-cell-depleted T cells, or PBMCs.

Authors' data handling: Estimates of nucleated cell counts were drawn from the amplification of reference gene primers. Repertoires were generated with immunoSEQ multiplex PCR, while TCRdb's copy carries only in-frame clones and drops some. D and trimming were read from the DNA, whereas the V and J calls and clone size are those reported in that table. The top ten hold around 7.8% of the sample, which has 260,000 or so clones, about 87% seen once. This CDR3 has 15 residues. With 1 base removed from V and 0 bases from J, the gap between germline ends came to 9 bases. Looked up from germline, CDR1 is MNHEY and CDR2 is SVGAGI.

This sequence originates from a human donor in a cohort sampled during active COVID-19. Material: peripheral blood. The chain combines TRBV6-5 with TRBJ2-5; D not resolved. CDR3 in DNA: TGTGCCAGCAGTTACTTTGGCACAGACCAAGAGACCCAGTACTTC. As protein: CASSYFGTDQETQYF.